This TCR beta chain was captured by sequencing in a study of T-cell memory formation after mild COVID-19. General study results and limits: Proof of SARS-CoV-2 specificity was absent for the second-wave clones that crested on day 37. Whereas later expanders leaned CD4+, clones contracting day 15 to 85 showed a balanced CD4/CD8 makeup.

This clonotype came up a few times. Its antigen is as yet unknown. TCRdb recomputed calls from the 5' RACE reads with MiXCR, one row per CDR3 protein. Here the sample spans about 110,000 distinct CDR3 sequences, 15% to 20% being singletons. The sequence was obtained from an adult woman who had mild COVID-19 (a few samples of this study predate the infection). Cell type and time point are not known. The sequenced sample was PBMCs or a T cell subset sorted from them (not recorded which).

CDR3: CASSHPRGANTDTQYF. The CDR3 DNA is TGCGCCAGCAGCCATCCGAGAGGGGCGAACACAGATACGCAGTATTTT. This chain connects TRBV4-1 to TRBJ2-3; D is tentatively TRBD1 or TRBD2 (5 bases each). V dropped 3 bases and J dropped 2 bases, with 15 bases sitting between them. This CDR3 contains 16 residues. Germline lookup yields CDR1 MGHRA and CDR2 YSYEKL.